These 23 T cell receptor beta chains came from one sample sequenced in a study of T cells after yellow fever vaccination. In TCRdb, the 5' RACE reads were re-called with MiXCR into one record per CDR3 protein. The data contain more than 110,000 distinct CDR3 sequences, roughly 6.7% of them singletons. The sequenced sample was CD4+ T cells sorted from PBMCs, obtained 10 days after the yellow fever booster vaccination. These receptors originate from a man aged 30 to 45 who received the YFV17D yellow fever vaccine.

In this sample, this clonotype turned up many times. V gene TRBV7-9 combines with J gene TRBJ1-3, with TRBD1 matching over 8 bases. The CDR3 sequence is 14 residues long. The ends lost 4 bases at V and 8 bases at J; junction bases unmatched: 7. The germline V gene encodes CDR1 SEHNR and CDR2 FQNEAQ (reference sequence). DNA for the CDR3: TGTGCCAGCAGCTCAAGGACAGGGAGGCACACCATATATTTT. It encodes CASSSRTGRHTIYF.

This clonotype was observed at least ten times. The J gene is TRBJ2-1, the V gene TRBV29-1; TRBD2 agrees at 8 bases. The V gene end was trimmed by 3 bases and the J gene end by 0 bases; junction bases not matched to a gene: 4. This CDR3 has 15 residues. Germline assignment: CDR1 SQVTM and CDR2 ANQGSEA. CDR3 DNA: TGCAGCGTTGAGGGTAGCGGGATCTCCTACAATGAGCAGTTCTTC. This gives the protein CSVEGSGISYNEQFF.

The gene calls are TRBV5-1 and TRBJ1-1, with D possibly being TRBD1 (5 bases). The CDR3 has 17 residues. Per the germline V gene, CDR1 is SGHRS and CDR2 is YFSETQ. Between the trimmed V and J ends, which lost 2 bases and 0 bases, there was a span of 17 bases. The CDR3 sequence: CASSLSSGTILNTEAFF. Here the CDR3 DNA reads TGCGCCAGCAGCTTAAGTTCGGGGACGATTCTGAACACTGAAGCTTTCTTT.

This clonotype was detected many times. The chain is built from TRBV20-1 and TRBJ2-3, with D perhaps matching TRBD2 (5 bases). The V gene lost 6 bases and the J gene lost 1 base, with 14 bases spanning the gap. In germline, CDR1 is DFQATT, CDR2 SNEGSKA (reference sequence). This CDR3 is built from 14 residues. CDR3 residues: CSALRRRGTDTQYF. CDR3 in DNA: TGCAGTGCCCTACGGAGGCGTGGCACAGATACGCAGTATTTT.

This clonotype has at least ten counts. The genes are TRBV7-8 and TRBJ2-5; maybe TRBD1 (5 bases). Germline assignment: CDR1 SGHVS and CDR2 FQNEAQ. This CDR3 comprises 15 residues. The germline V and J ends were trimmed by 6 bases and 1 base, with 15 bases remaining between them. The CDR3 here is CASRNDRPIQETQYF. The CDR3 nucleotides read TGTGCCAGCAGAAACGACAGACCCATCCAAGAGACCCAGTACTTC.

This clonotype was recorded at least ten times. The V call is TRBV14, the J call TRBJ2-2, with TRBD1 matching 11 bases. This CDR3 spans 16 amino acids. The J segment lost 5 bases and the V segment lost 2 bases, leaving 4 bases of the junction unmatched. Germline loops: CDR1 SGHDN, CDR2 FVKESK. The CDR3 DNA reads TGTGCCAGCAGCCAACTCCGGGACAGGGGGACCGGGGAGCTGTTTTTT. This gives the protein CASSQLRDRGTGELFF.

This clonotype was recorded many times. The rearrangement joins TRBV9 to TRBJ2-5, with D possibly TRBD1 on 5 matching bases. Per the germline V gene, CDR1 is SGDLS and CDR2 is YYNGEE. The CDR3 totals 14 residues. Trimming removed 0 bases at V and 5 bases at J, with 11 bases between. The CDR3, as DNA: TGTGCCAGCAGCGTAGCTTCCAGGGCGGAGACCCAGTACTTC. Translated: CASSVASRAETQYF. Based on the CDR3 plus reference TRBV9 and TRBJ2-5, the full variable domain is DSGVTQTPKHLITATGQRVTLRCSPRSGDLSVYWYQQSLDQGLQFLIQYYNGEERAKGNILERFSAQQFPDLHSELNLSSLELGDSALYFCASSVASRAETQYFGPGTRLLVL.

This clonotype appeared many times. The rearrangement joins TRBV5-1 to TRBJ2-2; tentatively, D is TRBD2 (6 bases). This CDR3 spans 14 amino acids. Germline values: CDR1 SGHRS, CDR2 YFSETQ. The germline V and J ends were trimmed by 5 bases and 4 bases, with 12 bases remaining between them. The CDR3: CASSRREGTGELFF. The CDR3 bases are TGCGCCAGCAGTCGGAGGGAAGGCACCGGGGAGCTGTTTTTT.

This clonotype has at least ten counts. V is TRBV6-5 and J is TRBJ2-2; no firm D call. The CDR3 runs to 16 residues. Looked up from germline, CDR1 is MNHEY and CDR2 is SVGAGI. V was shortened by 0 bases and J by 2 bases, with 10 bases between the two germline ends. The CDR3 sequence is CASSYSGGSNTGELFF. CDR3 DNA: TGTGCCAGCAGTTACTCGGGCGGCAGCAACACCGGGGAGCTGTTTTTT.

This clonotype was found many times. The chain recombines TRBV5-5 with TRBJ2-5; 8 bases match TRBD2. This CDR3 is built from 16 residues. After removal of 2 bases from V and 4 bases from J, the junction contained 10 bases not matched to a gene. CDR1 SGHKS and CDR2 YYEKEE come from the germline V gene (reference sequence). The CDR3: CASSFGGANLLETQYF. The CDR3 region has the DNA TGTGCCAGCAGCTTCGGGGGGGCGAATCTCCTAGAGACCCAGTACTTC.

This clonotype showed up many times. The CDR3 nucleotides are TGTGCCAGCAGCCAAGATATCGGCAGGGCTAATGAAAAACTGTTTTTT. As protein: CASSQDIGRANEKLFF. The chain uses TRBV4-2 and TRBJ1-4, with D possibly being TRBD1 (5 bases). The V end lost 0 bases, the J end lost 3 bases, and 11 bases lay between the germline ends. The length of the CDR3 is 16 residues. Germline V gene lookup returns CDR1 LGHNA and CDR2 YNFKEQ.

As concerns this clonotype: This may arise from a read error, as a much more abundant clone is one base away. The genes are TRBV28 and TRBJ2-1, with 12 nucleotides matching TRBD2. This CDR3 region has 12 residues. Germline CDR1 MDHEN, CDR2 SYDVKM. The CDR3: CASIFRTSGVIF. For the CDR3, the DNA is TGTGCCAGCATTTTCCGGACTAGCGGGGTCATCTTC.

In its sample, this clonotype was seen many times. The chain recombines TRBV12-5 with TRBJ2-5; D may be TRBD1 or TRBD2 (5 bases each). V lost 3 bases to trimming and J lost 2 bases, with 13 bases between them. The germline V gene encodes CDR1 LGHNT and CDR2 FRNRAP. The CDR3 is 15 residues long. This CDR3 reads CASGLGQGRQETQYF. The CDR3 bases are TGTGCTAGTGGTTTAGGGCAGGGACGACAAGAGACCCAGTACTTC.

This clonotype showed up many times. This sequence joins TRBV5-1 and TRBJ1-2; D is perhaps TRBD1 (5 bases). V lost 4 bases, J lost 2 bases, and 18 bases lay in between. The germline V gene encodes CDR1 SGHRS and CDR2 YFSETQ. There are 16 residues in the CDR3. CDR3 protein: CASSPVAGPLNYGYTF. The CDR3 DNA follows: TGCGCCAGCAGCCCAGTCGCAGGGCCCTTAAACTATGGCTACACCTTC.

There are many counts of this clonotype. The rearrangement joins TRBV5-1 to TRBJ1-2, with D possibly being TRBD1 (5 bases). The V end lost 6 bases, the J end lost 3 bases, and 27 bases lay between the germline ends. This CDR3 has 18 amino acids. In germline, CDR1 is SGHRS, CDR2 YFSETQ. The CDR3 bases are TGCGCCAGCACCTGGCAGGAGCAAGGCAGGGATGGTTACTATGGCTACACCTTC. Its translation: CASTWQEQGRDGYYGYTF.

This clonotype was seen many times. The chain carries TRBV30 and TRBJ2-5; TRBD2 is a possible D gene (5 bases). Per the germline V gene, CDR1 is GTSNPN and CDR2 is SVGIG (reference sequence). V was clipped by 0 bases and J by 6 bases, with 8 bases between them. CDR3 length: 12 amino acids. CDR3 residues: CAWSVHGKTQYF. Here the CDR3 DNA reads TGTGCCTGGAGTGTACACGGGAAGACCCAGTACTTC.

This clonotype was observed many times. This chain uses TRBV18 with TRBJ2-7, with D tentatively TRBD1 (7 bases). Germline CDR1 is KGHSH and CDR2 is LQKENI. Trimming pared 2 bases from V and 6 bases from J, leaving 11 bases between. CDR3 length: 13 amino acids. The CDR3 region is CASSPAQGGEQYF. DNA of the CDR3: TGTGCCAGCTCACCAGCTCAGGGGGGCGAGCAGTACTTC. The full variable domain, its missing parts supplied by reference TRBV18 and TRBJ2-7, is NAGVMQNPRHLVRRRGQEARLRCSPMKGHSHVYWYRQLPEEGLKFMVYLQKENIIDESGMPKERFSAEFPKEGPSILRIQQVVRGDSAAYFCASSPAQGGEQYFGPGTRLTVT.

The DNA of the CDR3 is TGCAGTGCCCTGAGGAGCCAGGGGAACTACGAGCAGTACTTC. Its translation: CSALRSQGNYEQYF. The chain is built from TRBV20-1 and TRBJ2-7, with D perhaps TRBD1 (6 bases). Between the trimmed V and J ends, which lost 6 bases and 3 bases, there was a span of 18 bases. The CDR3 contains 14 residues. Germline V gene data show CDR1 as DFQATT and CDR2 as SNEGSKA (reference sequence).

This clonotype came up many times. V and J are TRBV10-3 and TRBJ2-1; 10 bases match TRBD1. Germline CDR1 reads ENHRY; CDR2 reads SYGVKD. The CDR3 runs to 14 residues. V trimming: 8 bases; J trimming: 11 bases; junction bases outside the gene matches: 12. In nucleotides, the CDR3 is TGTGCCATCTCTCACGGGACAGGGGATCAAAAGCAGTTCTTC. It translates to CAISHGTGDQKQFF.

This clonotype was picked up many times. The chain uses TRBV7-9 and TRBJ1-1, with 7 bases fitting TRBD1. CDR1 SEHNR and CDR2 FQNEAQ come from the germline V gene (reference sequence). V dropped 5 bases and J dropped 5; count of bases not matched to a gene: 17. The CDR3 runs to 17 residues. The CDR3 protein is CASSRRQGRGRETEAFF. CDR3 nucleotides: TGTGCCAGCAGCCGGCGACAGGGAAGGGGAAGGGAGACTGAAGCTTTCTTT.

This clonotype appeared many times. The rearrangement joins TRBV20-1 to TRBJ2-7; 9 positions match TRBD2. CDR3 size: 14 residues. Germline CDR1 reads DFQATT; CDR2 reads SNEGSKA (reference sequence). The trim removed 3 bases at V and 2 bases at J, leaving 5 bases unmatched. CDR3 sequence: CSASPSGNPYEQYF. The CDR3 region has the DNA TGCAGTGCTAGCCCTAGCGGGAACCCCTACGAGCAGTACTTC.

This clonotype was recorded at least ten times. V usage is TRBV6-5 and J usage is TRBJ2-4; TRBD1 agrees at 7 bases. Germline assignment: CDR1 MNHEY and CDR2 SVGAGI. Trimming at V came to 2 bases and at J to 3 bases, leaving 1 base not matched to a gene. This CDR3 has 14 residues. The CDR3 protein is CASSYRDSKNIQYF. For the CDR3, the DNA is TGTGCCAGCAGTTACCGGGACAGCAAAAACATTCAGTACTTC.

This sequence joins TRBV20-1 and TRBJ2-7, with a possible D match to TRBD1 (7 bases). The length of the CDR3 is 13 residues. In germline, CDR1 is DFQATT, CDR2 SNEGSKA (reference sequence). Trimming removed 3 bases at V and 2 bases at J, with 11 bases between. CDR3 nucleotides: TGCAGTGCTAGGGGGGGACAGACCTACGAGCAGTACTTC. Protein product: CSARGGQTYEQYF.